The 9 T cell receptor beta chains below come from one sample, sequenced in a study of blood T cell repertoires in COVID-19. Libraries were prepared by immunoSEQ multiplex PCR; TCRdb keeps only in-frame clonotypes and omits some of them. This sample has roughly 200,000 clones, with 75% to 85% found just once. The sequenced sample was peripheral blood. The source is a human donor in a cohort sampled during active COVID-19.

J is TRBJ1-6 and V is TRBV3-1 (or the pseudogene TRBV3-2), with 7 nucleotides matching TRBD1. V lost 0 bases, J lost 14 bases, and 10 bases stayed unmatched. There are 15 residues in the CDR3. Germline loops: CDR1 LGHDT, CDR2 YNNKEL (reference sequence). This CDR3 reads CASSQEPGGVRSLHF. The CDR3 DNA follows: TGTGCCAGCAGCCAAGAACCAGGGGGTGTTAGGTCCCTCCACTTT.

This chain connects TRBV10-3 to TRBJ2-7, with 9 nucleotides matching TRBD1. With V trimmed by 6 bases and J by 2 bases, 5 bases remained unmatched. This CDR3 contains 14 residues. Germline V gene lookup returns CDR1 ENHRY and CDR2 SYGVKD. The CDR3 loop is CAISPGQGTYEQYF. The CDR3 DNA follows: TGTGCCATCAGCCCGGGACAGGGCACCTACGAGCAGTACTTC.

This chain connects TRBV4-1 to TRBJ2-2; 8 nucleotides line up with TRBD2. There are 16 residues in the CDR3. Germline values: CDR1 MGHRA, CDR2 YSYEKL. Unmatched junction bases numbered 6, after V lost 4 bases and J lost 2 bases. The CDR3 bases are TGCGCCAGCAGCCTCATAGCGGGGACAAACACCGGGGAGCTGTTTTTT. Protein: CASSLIAGTNTGELFF.

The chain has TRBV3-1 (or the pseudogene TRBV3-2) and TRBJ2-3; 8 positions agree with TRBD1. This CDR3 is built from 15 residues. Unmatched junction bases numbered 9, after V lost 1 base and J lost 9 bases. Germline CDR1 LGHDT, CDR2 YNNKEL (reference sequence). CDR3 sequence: CASSQGAGGRSTQYF. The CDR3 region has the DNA TGTGCCAGCAGCCAAGGGGCAGGGGGCAGGAGCACGCAGTATTTT.

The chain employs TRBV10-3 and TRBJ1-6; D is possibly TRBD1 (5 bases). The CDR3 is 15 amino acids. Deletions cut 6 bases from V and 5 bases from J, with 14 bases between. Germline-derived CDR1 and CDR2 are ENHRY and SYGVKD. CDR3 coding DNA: TGTGCCATCAGCTCTTCAGGGTTAGATAATTCACCCCTCCACTTT. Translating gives CAISSSGLDNSPLHF.

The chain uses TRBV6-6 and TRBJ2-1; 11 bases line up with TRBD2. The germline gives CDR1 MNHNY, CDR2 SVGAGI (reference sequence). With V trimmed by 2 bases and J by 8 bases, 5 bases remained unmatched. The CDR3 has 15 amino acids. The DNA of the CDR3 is TGTGCCAGCAGTTACGGAGGGACTAGCGGATATGAGCAGTTCTTC. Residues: CASSYGGTSGYEQFF.

The CDR3 nucleotides read TGTGCCAGCAGCGCCCGGGCAGGGTCCACTGAAGCTTTCTTT. As protein: CASSARAGSTEAFF. V usage is TRBV6-4 and J usage is TRBJ1-1, with a tentative D call TRBD1 (5 bases). This CDR3 spans 14 amino acids. CDR1 is MRHNA and CDR2 is SNTAGT in the germline V gene. V lost 6 bases, J lost 4 bases, and 15 bases lay in between.

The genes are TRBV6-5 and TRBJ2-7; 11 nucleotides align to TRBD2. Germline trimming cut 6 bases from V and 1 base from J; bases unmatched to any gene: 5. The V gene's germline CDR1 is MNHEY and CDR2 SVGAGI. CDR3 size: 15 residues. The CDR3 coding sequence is TGTGCCAGCAGGAGCACTAGCGGGAGTTCCTACGAGCAGTACTTC. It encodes CASRSTSGSSYEQYF.

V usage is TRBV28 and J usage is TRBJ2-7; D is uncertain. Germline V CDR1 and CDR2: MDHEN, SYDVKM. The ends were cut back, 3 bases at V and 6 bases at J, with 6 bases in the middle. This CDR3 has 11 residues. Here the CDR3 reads CASSFVGEQYF. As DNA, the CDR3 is TGTGCCAGCAGTTTCGTCGGCGAGCAGTACTTC.